These 20 T cell receptor beta chains were sequenced from one sample in a study of technical replicates of blood from a few donors. The method was immunoSEQ multiplex PCR; TCRdb's version includes in-frame clones alone and lacks a portion of them. Here the sample spans 80,000 to 100,000 clones, roughly 96% being singletons. The sample taken for sequencing was T cells isolated from PBMCs. The receptors stem from a human donor in good health.

V and J are TRBV29-1 and TRBJ1-2; 9 bases map to TRBD1. Germline values: CDR1 SQVTM, CDR2 ANQGSEA. V gave up 5 bases and J gave up 7 bases; unmatched junction bases: 5. This CDR3 region has 12 residues. The CDR3 nucleotides are TGCAGCGTTAAGACAGGGGGGAGTGGCTACACCTTC. Its protein is CSVKTGGSGYTF.

The rearrangement joins TRBV6-5 to TRBJ1-1, with 8 nucleotides matching TRBD1. The V gene's germline CDR1 is MNHEY and CDR2 SVGAGI. With V trimmed by 7 bases and J by 4 bases, 11 bases remained unmatched. The CDR3 consists of 15 residues. This CDR3 is CASNSFQGAGTEAFF. The CDR3 DNA reads as TGTGCCAGCAATAGTTTTCAGGGGGCTGGCACTGAAGCTTTCTTT.

V is TRBV27 and J is TRBJ2-7; no clear D. Germline values: CDR1 MNHEY, CDR2 SMNVEV (reference sequence). The germline V and J ends were trimmed by 4 bases and 6 bases, with 7 bases remaining between them. The CDR3 sequence is 11 residues long. CDR3 residues: CASSYGLEQYF. DNA for the CDR3: TGTGCCAGCAGTTATGGGCTCGAGCAGTACTTC.

The V call is TRBV7-2, the J call TRBJ1-1; 8 bases align to TRBD1. J lost 0 bases, V lost 10 bases, and 13 bases had no gene match. Germline V gene sequence: CDR1 SGHTA, CDR2 FQGNSA. This CDR3 has 16 residues. The CDR3 spells CATSMTDRGVNTEAFF. In nucleotides, the CDR3 is TGTGCCACCTCTATGACCGACAGGGGAGTGAACACTGAAGCTTTCTTT.

The V gene is TRBV5-4, the J gene TRBJ2-7; no definite D call. The germline V gene encodes CDR1 SGHNT and CDR2 YYREEE (reference sequence). CDR3 size: 15 residues. With 0 bases removed from V and 2 bases from J, the gap between germline ends came to 12 bases. The CDR3: CASSLALQPTYEQYF. In nucleotides, the CDR3 is TGTGCCAGCAGCTTGGCTCTACAGCCCACCTACGAGCAGTACTTC.

The chain is built from TRBV30 and TRBJ2-2; 12 nucleotides match TRBD2. The germline V gene encodes CDR1 GTSNPN and CDR2 SVGIG (reference sequence). The CDR3 sequence is 15 residues long. The V segment lost 2 bases and the J segment 4 bases; nucleotides outside the gene matches: 2. For the CDR3, the DNA is TGTGCCTGGAGTCAGACTAGCGGGGGCACCGGGGAGCTGTTTTTT. Its translation is CAWSQTSGGTGELFF.

This chain links TRBV7-2 with TRBJ1-2; D is ambiguous. The CDR3 runs 15 residues. Germline values: CDR1 SGHTA, CDR2 FQGNSA. Trimming cost V 1 base and J 1 base, with 10 bases left between them. CDR3 in amino acids: CASSLERVLNYGYTF. The CDR3 bases are TGTGCCAGCAGCTTAGAACGGGTCCTTAACTATGGCTACACCTTC.

The J gene is TRBJ2-1, the V gene TRBV5-6; no reliable D call. V was shortened by 2 bases and J by 8 bases, with 8 bases between the two germline ends. Per germline, CDR1 SGHDT and CDR2 YYEEEE. This CDR3 has 12 amino acids. The CDR3 here is CASSLPSDEQFF. DNA of the CDR3: TGTGCCAGCAGCTTACCCAGCGATGAGCAGTTCTTC.

The J gene is TRBJ1-1, the V gene TRBV5-4, with 7 bases matching TRBD1. CDR3 length: 13 amino acids. The germline V gene encodes CDR1 SGHNT and CDR2 YYREEE (reference sequence). Trimming removed 8 bases from V and 3 bases from J; junction bases left unmatched: 7. Here the CDR3 DNA reads TGTGCCAGAAAAAGGGGGCTTCACACTGAAGCTTTCTTT. Amino acid sequence: CARKRGLHTEAFF.

The chain joins TRBV9 to TRBJ2-7, with D tentatively TRBD2 (6 bases). V was cut by 1 base and J by 5 bases, with 13 bases left in between. The CDR3 loop spans 14 amino acids. CDR1 is SGDLS, CDR2 YYNGEE, per germline. The CDR3 region has the DNA TGTGCCAGCAGCGTAAATAGCGGCATGGACGAGCAGTACTTC. The encoded protein is CASSVNSGMDEQYF.

The CDR3 nucleotides read TGTGCCAGCAGTTTAGGGCCGCGGGACAGGGGCCCCTACGAGCAGTACTTC. As protein: CASSLGPRDRGPYEQYF. The chain uses TRBV28 and TRBJ2-7, with 10 bases lining up with TRBD1. Looked up from germline, CDR1 is MDHEN and CDR2 is SYDVKM. The CDR3 extends over 17 amino acids. The V gene end was trimmed by 2 bases and the J gene end by 2 bases; junction bases not matched to a gene: 9.

This clone came up a few times. The chain employs TRBV30 and TRBJ1-1, with a possible D match to TRBD1 (5 bases). CDR1 is GTSNPN and CDR2 is SVGIG in the germline V gene (reference sequence). The V end was cut by 1 base, the J end by 1 base, with 7 bases between. The CDR3 has 13 residues. CDR3 nucleotides: TGTGCCTGGAGTGGACAGTGGAACACTGAAGCTTTCTTT. The encoded protein is CAWSGQWNTEAFF.

In DNA form, the CDR3 reads TGTGCCTGGAGTCCCCCCGAGGCATCTAAGACCCAGTACTTC. Amino acid sequence: CAWSPPEASKTQYF. J is TRBJ2-5 and V is TRBV30; D not resolved. The V gene's germline CDR1 is GTSNPN and CDR2 SVGIG (reference sequence). The CDR3 totals 14 residues. Deletions cut 2 bases from V and 6 bases from J, with 16 bases between.

The CDR3 coding sequence is TGTGCCAGTAGTGGCGGTGGGTCGGGAGCTACCGGGGAGCTGTTTTTT. This encodes CASSGGGSGATGELFF. The chain recombines TRBV19 with TRBJ2-2, with D perhaps TRBD2 (6 bases). This CDR3 is built from 16 residues. V lost 5 bases and J lost 5, with 18 bases in between. Germline V CDR1 and CDR2: LNHDA, SQIVND (reference sequence).

The rearrangement links TRBV29-1 to TRBJ2-3; 9 positions agree with TRBD2. V gave up 0 bases and J gave up 3 bases; unmatched junction bases: 7. CDR1 SQVTM and CDR2 ANQGSEA come from the germline V gene. This CDR3 is 16 amino acids long. This chain's CDR3 is CSVEDRLAGITDTQYF. The CDR3, as DNA: TGCAGCGTTGAAGATCGGCTAGCGGGAATAACAGATACGCAGTATTTT.

The chain carries TRBV18 and TRBJ1-2, with 7 bases aligning to TRBD1. Losses at the gene ends were 4 bases for V and 4 bases for J; bases not matched to a gene: 12. The germline gives CDR1 KGHSH, CDR2 LQKENI. The CDR3 covers 16 residues. In DNA form, the CDR3 reads TGTGCCAGCTCACGAACTCGAGGACAGGATCCCTATGGCTACACCTTC. The encoded protein is CASSRTRGQDPYGYTF.

The V and J genes are TRBV28 and TRBJ2-3, with 7 bases that match TRBD2. Germline trimming cut 5 bases from V and 2 bases from J; bases unmatched to any gene: 7. The germline V gene encodes CDR1 MDHEN and CDR2 SYDVKM. The CDR3 totals 15 residues. CDR3 sequence reads: CASSRWEGPTDTQYF. The CDR3 DNA follows: TGTGCCAGCAGTAGGTGGGAGGGCCCCACAGATACGCAGTATTTT.

The J gene is TRBJ1-2, the V gene TRBV6-5; 8 bases map to TRBD1. CDR1 and CDR2 from the germline V gene are MNHEY and SVGAGI. Losses at the gene ends were 5 bases for V and 4 bases for J; bases not matched to a gene: 6. This CDR3 comprises 14 residues. This CDR3 is CASSRQGAVYGYTF. The CDR3 DNA follows: TGTGCCAGCAGTCGCCAGGGGGCTGTCTATGGCTACACCTTC.

The V and J genes are TRBV5-4 and TRBJ2-1; 8 positions match TRBD2. The CDR3 is 16 amino acids. V lost 0 bases, J lost 0 bases, and 2 bases stayed unmatched. Germline V gene lookup returns CDR1 SGHNT and CDR2 YYREEE (reference sequence). This chain's CDR3 is CASSLGGGISYNEQFF. CDR3 DNA: TGTGCCAGCAGCTTGGGCGGGGGGATCTCCTACAATGAGCAGTTCTTC. The whole variable domain, remainder taken from reference TRBV5-4 and TRBJ2-1, is ETGVTQSPTHLIKTRGQQVTLRCSSQSGHNTVSWYQQALGQGPQFIFQYYREEENGRGNFPPRFSGLQFPNYSSELNVNALELDDSALYLCASSLGGGISYNEQFFGPGTRLTVL.

The J gene is TRBJ1-2, the V gene TRBV4-1, with D maybe TRBD1 (6 bases). CDR1 MGHRA and CDR2 YSYEKL come from the germline V gene. The CDR3 sequence is 13 residues long. The V gene lost 3 bases and the J gene lost 5 bases, with 10 bases spanning the gap. CDR3: CASSQEGGYGYTF. DNA for the CDR3: TGCGCCAGCAGCCAGGAAGGGGGTTATGGCTACACCTTC.